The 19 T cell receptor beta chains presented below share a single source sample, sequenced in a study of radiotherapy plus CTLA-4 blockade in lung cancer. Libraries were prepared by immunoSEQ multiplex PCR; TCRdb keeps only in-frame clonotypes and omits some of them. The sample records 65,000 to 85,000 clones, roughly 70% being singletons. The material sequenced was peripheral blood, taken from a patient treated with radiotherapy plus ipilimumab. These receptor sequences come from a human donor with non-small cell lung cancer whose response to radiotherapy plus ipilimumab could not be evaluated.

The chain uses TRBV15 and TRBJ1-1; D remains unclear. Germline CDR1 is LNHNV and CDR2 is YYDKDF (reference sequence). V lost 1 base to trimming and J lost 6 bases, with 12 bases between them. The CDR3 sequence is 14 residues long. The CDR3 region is CATSRAGNYAEAFF. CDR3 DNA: TGTGCCACCAGCAGAGCGGGGAATTACGCTGAAGCTTTCTTT.

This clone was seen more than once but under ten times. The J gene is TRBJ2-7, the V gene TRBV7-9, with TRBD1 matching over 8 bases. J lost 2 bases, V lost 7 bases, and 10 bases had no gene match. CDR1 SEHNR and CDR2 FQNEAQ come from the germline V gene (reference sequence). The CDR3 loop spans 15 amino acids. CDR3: CASTDPDRAPYEQYF. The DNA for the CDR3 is TGTGCCAGCACTGACCCGGACAGGGCTCCCTACGAGCAGTACTTC.

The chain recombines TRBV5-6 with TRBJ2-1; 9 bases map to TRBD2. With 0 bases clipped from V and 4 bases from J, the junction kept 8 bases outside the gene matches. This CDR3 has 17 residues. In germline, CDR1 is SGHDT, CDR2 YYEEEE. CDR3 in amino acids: CASSLVWRAGGYNEQFF. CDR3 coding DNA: TGTGCCAGCAGCTTGGTATGGAGAGCGGGGGGTTACAATGAGCAGTTCTTC.

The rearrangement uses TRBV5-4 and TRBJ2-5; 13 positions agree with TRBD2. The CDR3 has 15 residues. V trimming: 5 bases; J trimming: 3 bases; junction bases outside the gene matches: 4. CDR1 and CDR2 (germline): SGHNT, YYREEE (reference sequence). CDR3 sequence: CASRLGLAGEETQYF. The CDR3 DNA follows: TGTGCCAGCAGACTTGGACTAGCGGGAGAAGAGACCCAGTACTTC.

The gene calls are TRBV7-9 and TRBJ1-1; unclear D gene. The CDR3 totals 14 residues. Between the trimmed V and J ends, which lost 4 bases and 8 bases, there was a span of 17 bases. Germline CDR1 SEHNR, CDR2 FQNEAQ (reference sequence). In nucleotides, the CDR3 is TGTGCCAGCAGCTCCCGGCTGGTTCCGGGGGAAGCTTTCTTT. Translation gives CASSSRLVPGEAFF.

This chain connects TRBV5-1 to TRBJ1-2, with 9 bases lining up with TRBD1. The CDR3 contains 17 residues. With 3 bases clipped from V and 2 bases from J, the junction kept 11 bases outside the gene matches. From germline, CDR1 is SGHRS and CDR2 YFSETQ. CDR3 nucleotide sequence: TGCGCCAGCAGCTACGGACAGGGGACGGGGATGAACTATGGCTACACCTTC. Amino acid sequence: CASSYGQGTGMNYGYTF.

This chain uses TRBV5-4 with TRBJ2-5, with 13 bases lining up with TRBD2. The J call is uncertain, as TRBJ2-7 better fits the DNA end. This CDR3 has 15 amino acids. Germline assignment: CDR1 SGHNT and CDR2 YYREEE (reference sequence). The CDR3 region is CASSSGLAGEYEQYF. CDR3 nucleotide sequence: TGTGCCAGCAGCTCCGGACTAGCGGGGGAGTACGAGCAGTACTTC.

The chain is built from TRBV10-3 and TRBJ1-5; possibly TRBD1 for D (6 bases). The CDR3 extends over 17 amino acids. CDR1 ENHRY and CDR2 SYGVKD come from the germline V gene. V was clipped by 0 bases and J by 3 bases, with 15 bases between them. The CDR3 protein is CAISESAGDDYNQPQHF. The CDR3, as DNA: TGTGCCATCAGTGAGTCCGCAGGGGATGACTACAATCAGCCCCAGCATTTT.

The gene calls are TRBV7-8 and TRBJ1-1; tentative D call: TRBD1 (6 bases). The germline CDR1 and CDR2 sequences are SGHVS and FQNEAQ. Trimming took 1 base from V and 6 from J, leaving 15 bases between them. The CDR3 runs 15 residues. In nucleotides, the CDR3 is TGTGCCAGCAGCTTAGAAGGGAGACAGGCCCCTGAAGCTTTCTTT. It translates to CASSLEGRQAPEAFF.

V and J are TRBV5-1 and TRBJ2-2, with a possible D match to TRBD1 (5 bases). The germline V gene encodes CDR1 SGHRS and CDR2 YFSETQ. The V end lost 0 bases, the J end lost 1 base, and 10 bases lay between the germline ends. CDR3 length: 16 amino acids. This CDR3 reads CASSLGPQENTGELFF. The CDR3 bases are TGCGCCAGCAGCTTGGGGCCACAGGAGAACACCGGGGAGCTGTTTTTT.

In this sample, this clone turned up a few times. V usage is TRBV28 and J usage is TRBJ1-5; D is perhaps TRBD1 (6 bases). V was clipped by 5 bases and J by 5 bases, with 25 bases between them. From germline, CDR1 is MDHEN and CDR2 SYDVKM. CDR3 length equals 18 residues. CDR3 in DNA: TGTGCCAGCAGTCCCCGCACAGGGTTCAGGGTTTTTTATCAGCCCCAGCATTTT. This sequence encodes CASSPRTGFRVFYQPQHF.

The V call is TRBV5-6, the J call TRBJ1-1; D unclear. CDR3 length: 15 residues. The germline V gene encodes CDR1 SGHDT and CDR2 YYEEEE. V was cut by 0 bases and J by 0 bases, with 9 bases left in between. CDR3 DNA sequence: TGTGCCAGCAGCTTGGCCGCCAGATTGAACACTGAAGCTTTCTTT. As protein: CASSLAARLNTEAFF.

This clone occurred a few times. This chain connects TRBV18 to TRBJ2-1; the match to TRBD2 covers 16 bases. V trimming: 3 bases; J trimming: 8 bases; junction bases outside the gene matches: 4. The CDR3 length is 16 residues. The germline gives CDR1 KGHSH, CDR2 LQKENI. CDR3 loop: CASSPGLAGGYDEQFF. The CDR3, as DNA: TGTGCCAGCTCACCGGGACTAGCGGGGGGGTACGATGAGCAGTTCTTC. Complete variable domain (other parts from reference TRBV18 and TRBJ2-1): NAGVMQNPRHLVRRRGQEARLRCSPMKGHSHVYWYRQLPEEGLKFMVYLQKENIIDESGMPKERFSAEFPKEGPSILRIQQVVRGDSAAYFCASSPGLAGGYDEQFFGPGTRLTVL.

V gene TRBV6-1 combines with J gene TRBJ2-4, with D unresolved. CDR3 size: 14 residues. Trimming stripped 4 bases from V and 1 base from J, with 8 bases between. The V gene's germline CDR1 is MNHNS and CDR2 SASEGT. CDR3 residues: CASSASSAKNIQYF. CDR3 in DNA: TGTGCCAGCAGTGCCTCGAGTGCCAAAAACATTCAGTACTTC.

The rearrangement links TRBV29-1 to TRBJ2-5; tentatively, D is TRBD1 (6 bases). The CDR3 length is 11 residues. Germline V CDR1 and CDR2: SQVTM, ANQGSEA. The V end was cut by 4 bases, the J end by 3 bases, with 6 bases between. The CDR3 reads CSVGQEETQYF. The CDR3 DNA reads TGCAGCGTTGGACAGGAAGAGACCCAGTACTTC.

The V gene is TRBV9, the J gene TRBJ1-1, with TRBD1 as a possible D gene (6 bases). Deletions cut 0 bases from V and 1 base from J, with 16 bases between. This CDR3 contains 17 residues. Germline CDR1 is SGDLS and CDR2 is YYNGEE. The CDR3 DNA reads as TGTGCCAGCAGCGTAGAGGGGGGGGCAGGGCGGAACACTGAAGCTTTCTTT. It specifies CASSVEGGAGRNTEAFF.

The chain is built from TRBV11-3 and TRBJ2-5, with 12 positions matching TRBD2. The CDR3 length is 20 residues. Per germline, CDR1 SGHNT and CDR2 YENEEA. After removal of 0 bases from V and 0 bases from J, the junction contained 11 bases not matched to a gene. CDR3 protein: CASSLDPRLAGEGYQETQYF. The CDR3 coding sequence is TGTGCCAGCAGCTTAGACCCCCGACTAGCGGGAGAGGGGTACCAAGAGACCCAGTACTTC. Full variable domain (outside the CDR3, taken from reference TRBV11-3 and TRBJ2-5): EAGVVQSPRYKIIEKKQPVAFWCNPISGHNTLYWYLQNLGQGPELLIRYENEEAVDDSQLPKDRFSAERLKGVDSTLKIQPAELGDSAVYLCASSLDPRLAGEGYQETQYFGPGTRLLVL.

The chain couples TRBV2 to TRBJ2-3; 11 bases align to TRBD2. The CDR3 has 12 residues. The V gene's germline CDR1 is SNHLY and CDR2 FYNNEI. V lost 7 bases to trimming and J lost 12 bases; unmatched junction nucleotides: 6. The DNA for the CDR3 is TGTGCCAGCATAAGACTAGCGGGATCCCAGTATTTT. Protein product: CASIRLAGSQYF. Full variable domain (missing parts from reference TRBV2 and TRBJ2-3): EPEVTQTPSHQVTQMGQEVILRCVPISNHLYFYWYRQILGQKVEFLVSFYNNEISEKSEIFDDQFSVERPDGSNFTLKIRSTKLEDSAMYFCASIRLAGSQYFGPGTRLTVL.

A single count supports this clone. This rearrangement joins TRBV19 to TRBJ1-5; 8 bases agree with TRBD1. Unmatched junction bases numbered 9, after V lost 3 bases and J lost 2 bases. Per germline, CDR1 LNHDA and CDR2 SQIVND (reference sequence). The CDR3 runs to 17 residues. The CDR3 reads CASSIRTGKLGNQPQHF. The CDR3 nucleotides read TGTGCCAGTAGTATCAGGACAGGGAAGTTGGGCAATCAGCCCCAGCATTTT.